Included here is one T cell receptor beta chain sequence, with context. Original handling: Using reference gene primer amplification, nucleated cell counts were estimated. The repertoire was sequenced with immunoSEQ multiplex PCR; TCRdb's copy has only in-frame clones and lacks some. The D gene and trimming were derived from the DNA, and the V and J assignments and clone size from that table. The table shows some 150,000 clones, with roughly 90% occurring only once. These data originate in a study of blood T cell repertoires in COVID-19. Study at large: Researchers got acute and convalescent COVID-19 samples from the United States, Italy and Spain. The analysed material was cDNA or gDNA that came from T cells, B-cell-depleted T cells, or PBMCs.

V was clipped by 5 bases and J by 6 bases; unmatched bases: 7. The length of the CDR3 is 13 residues. Per the germline V gene, CDR1 is MGHDK and CDR2 is SYGVNS. Sequencing was performed on peripheral blood. The TCR was taken from a woman in her sixties with active or convalescent COVID-19. J is TRBJ2-7 and V is TRBV25-1, with TRBD2 matching over 7 bases. The CDR3: CASSNKGGVEQYF. DNA for the CDR3: TGTGCCAGCAGTAACAAGGGAGGGGTCGAGCAGTACTTC.